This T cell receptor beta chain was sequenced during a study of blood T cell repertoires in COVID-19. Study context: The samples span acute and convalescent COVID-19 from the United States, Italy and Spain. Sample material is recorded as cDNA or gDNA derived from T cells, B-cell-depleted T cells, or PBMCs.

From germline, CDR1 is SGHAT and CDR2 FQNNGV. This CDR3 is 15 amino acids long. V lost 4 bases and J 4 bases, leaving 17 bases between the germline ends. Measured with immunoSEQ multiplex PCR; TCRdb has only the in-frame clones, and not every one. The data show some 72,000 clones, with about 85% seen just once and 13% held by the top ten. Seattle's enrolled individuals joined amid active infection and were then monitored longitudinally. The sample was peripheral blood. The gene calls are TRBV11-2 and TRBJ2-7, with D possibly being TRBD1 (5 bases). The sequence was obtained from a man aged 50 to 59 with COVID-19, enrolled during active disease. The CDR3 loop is CASSYFKGQKYEQYF. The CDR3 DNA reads TGTGCCAGCAGCTATTTTAAGGGGCAAAAGTACGAGCAGTACTTC.